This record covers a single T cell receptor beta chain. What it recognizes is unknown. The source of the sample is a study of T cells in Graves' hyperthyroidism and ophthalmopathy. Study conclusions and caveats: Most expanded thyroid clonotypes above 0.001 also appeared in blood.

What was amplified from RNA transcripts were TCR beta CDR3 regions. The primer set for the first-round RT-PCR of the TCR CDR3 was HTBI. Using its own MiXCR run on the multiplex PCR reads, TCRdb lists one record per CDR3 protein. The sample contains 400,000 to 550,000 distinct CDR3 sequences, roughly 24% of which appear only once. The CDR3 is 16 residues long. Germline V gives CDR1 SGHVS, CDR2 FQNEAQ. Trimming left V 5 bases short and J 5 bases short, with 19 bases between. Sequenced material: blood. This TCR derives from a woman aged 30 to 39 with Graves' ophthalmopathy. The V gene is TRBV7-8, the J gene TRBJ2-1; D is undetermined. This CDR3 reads CASSQRIGHVNNEQFF. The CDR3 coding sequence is TGTGCCAGCAGCCAACGCATTGGCCACGTAAACAATGAGCAGTTCTTC.